The 2 T cell receptor beta chains given below trace back to one sample, sequenced in a study of cytomegalovirus exposure and HLA in healthy donors. PCR was performed using 60 Vbeta and 13 Jbeta primers. Only in-frame clones appear in the TCRdb table, and some are missing; sequencing was by immunoSEQ multiplex PCR. Among 130,000 to 150,000 clones listed, 73% were seen once. Sequenced material: PBMCs. The receptors were gathered from a human donor in good health.

V gene TRBV11-1 combines with J gene TRBJ2-7, with 8 bases that match TRBD2. With V trimmed by 5 bases and J by 0 bases, 6 bases remained unmatched. This CDR3 region has 15 residues. The germline CDR1 and CDR2 sequences are SGHAT and FQDESV (reference sequence). The chain's CDR3 is CASSAGGGTSYEQYF. The CDR3 nucleotides read TGTGCCAGCAGCGCGGGGGGCGGGACCTCCTACGAGCAGTACTTC. The complete variable domain, with remaining parts taken from reference TRBV11-1 and TRBJ2-7, reads EAEVAQSPRYKITEKSQAVAFWCDPISGHATLYWYRQILGQGPELLVQFQDESVVDDSQLPKDRFSAERLKGVDSTLKIQPAELGDSAMYLCASSAGGGTSYEQYFGPGTRLTVT.

This rearrangement joins TRBV20-1 to TRBJ1-2, with a weak D call TRBD1 (5 bases). Looked up from germline, CDR1 is DFQATT and CDR2 is SNEGSKA (reference sequence). Trimming pared 1 base from V and 7 bases from J, leaving 7 bases between. The CDR3 covers 11 residues. Here the CDR3 DNA reads TGCAGTGCTAGAGGCGGGGCTGGCTACACCTTC. It specifies CSARGGAGYTF.